The clone carrying this TCR beta chain was seen repeatedly, ten times or more. The V end lost 1 base, the J end lost 1 base, and 12 bases lay between the germline ends. CDR1 and CDR2 from the germline V gene are SGHRS and YFSETQ. The CDR3 runs to 17 residues. The sample belongs to a study of T cells in Graves' hyperthyroidism and ophthalmopathy. Amplified TCR beta CDR3 regions came from RNA transcripts. First-round RT-PCR targeting the TCR CDR3 was performed with the HTBI primer set. TCRdb used MiXCR to reprocess the multiplex PCR reads, holding one entry per CDR3 protein. The sample lists a few hundred thousand distinct CDR3 sequences, roughly 13% occurring once.

Sequencing was done on a sample of blood. The rearrangement joins TRBV5-1 to TRBJ2-6; either TRBD1 or TRBD2 may fit D (5 bases each). The TCR was taken from a woman in her forties with Graves' ophthalmopathy. The CDR3, as DNA: TGCGCCAGCAGCTTGTGGGGGACGGGGTCTGGGGCCAACGTCCTGACTTTC. Encoded protein: CASSLWGTGSGANVLTF. Drawing the rest from reference TRBV5-1 and TRBJ2-6, the complete variable domain is KAGVTQTPRYLIKTRGQQVTLSCSPISGHRSVSWYQQTPGQGLQFLFEYFSETQRNKGNFPGRFSGRQFSNSRSEMNVSTLELGDSALYLCASSLWGTGSGANVLTFGAGSRLTVL.